This is a list of T cell receptor beta chains from one sample in a study of beta chain features in type 1 diabetes. TCRdb keeps only in-frame clones here, not all; method: immunoSEQ multiplex PCR. The profile covers 200,000 to 250,000 clones, with around 10% appearing a single time and 0.03% to 0.04% taken by the ten largest. Sequenced material: naive CD4+ T cells from blood. Source of these receptors: a woman younger than 30 in good health. CDR3s leave out the opening cysteine and the closing phenylalanine or tryptophan. D genes are given only for firm matches.

j_call	d_call	v_call	cdr3_aa
TRBJ2-7	NA	TRBV7-9	ASSTQGRGYEQY
TRBJ2-2	NA	TRBV6-5	ASSYFLRGTGELF
TRBJ1-2	TRBD1	TRBV30	AWSRRDSEGYT
TRBJ2-5	NA	TRBV12-5	ASGLVWDSGGPETQY
TRBJ2-7	TRBD1	TRBV10-3	AIRTGLSSYEQY
TRBJ2-7	NA	TRBV5-6	ASSFGGIDEQY
TRBJ2-5	NA	TRBV28	ASSFRGQETQY
TRBJ1-3	TRBD1	TRBV9	ASSARTGPSGNTIY
TRBJ1-5	TRBD1	TRBV19	ASSAVRGPNQPQH
TRBJ2-4	TRBD2	TRBV19	ATHGRVAKNIQY
TRBJ2-1	TRBD1	TRBV2	ASSAQGPTYNEQF
TRBJ1-2	TRBD1	TRBV5-1	ASRPPGTGPGYT
TRBJ2-7	TRBD1	TRBV19	ASSIAGRGRVDEQY
TRBJ2-4	NA	TRBV10-3	ATRQVAKNIQY
TRBJ2-2	NA	TRBV4-1	ASSQDLKGRGYTGELF
TRBJ2-5	NA	TRBV29-1	SVDGSFGETQY
TRBJ1-4	TRBD1	TRBV5-4	ASSLPGQLNEKLF
TRBJ2-1	TRBD2	TRBV4-1	ASSQAGLANNEQF
TRBJ2-7	NA	TRBV5-4	ASSTNTGTPYEQY
TRBJ1-2	NA	TRBV2	ASSEGRDIAGYT
TRBJ1-4	TRBD1	TRBV30	AWTPRGQEKLF
TRBJ1-1	NA	TRBV2	ASSDRLGGTEAF
TRBJ2-5	TRBD2	TRBV6-5	ASRSGLAQETQY
TRBJ2-2	NA	TRBV5-4	ASSLDRPGSNTGELF
TRBJ1-2	NA	TRBV27	ASSFHDRNYGYT
TRBJ2-7	TRBD1	TRBV5-4	ASKTTGESYEQY
TRBJ2-2	TRBD1	TRBV29-1	SVRYWGRQGVGTGELF
TRBJ2-1	NA	TRBV29-1	SVALRLTKDNEQF
TRBJ2-2	TRBD2	TRBV11-2	ASSLTSGNHTGELF
TRBJ2-1	NA	TRBV30	AWSVGPGKPQF
TRBJ2-5	TRBD1	TRBV5-1	ASRSTGTGSETQY
TRBJ2-2	TRBD2	TRBV6-1	ASRGLANTGELF
TRBJ2-5	NA	TRBV11-2	ASSPGLNQETQY
TRBJ2-2	TRBD1	TRBV18	ASSLGQGGAGELF
TRBJ1-1	NA	TRBV25-1	ASKSGLEAF
TRBJ2-5	TRBD2	TRBV5-1	ASRRGSGEETQY
TRBJ1-5	NA	TRBV7-2	ASSLWGAAQH
TRBJ2-3	TRBD2	TRBV5-4	ASSLASGRDTQY
TRBJ1-1	TRBD1	TRBV5-1	ASSEQGGTEAF
TRBJ2-1	NA	TRBV5-1	ASSLVQGSYNEQF
TRBJ2-7	NA	TRBV6-1	ASTPDEQY
TRBJ2-2	TRBD2	TRBV19	ASSVAGGTGELF
TRBJ1-1	NA	TRBV5-1	ASSLVLGDTEAF
TRBJ2-3	TRBD1	TRBV14	ASSQPQGASTDTQY
TRBJ2-5	TRBD1	TRBV10-3	ATLQGLQETQY
TRBJ2-1	NA	TRBV30	AWNRGTEQF
TRBJ1-1	TRBD1	TRBV7-2	ASSFDRGGTEAF
TRBJ1-5	NA	TRBV25-1	ASSERAGGSQH
TRBJ1-6	NA	TRBV30	AWTETLNNSPLH
TRBJ2-1	TRBD1	TRBV29-1	SADPGQGLREQF
TRBJ1-4	NA	TRBV30	AWSVKRGEKLF
TRBJ1-1	NA	TRBV6-1	ASCRDANTEAF
TRBJ1-1	TRBD1	TRBV11-2	ASSLEGQALNTEAF
TRBJ2-7	TRBD1	TRBV4-1	ASSHPGQGAYEQY
TRBJ2-1	NA	TRBV7-7	ASSLGWGGEQF